This is a list of T cell receptor beta chains from one sample in a study of cytomegalovirus exposure and HLA in healthy donors. Profiling relied on immunoSEQ multiplex PCR, and the TCRdb table lists in-frame clones only, not all of them. The sample carries some 150,000 clones, about four fifths recorded once. The sample was PBMCs. The source of these receptors is a woman aged 45-60 years in good health and CMV-seronegative. Both conserved end residues are part of each CDR3. The D gene is left open where the match is weak. Clone sizes are given selectively: once, few, many, or a class where the clone is expanded.

>TRBV11-2|TRBD2|.|TRBJ2-5
CASSSDGGGGQYF
TGTGCCAGCAGCTCGGATGGGGGGGGTGGCCAGTACTTC
>TRBV9|TRBD1|.|TRBJ1-2
CASSGRQGSNYGYTF
TGTGCCAGCAGCGGTAGACAGGGGTCTAACTATGGCTACACCTTC
>TRBV29-1|.|.|TRBJ1-4
CSVEDDSATNEKLFF
TGCAGCGTTGAAGATGACAGTGCAACTAATGAAAAACTGTTTTTT
>TRBV7-6|TRBD1|few|TRBJ1-5
CASSFHEGTVSNQPQHF
TGTGCCAGCAGCTTTCATGAGGGGACAGTGAGCAATCAGCCCCAGCATTTT
>TRBV7-9|TRBD1|.|TRBJ1-1
CSSSEDSRGPLPNTEAFF
TGTTCCAGCAGCGAAGACAGCAGGGGGCCCCTCCCGAACACTGAAGCTTTCTTT
>TRBV2|TRBD2|few|TRBJ2-5
CASSLELAGLETQYF
TGTGCCAGCAGCTTGGAACTAGCGGGGTTAGAGACCCAGTACTTC
>TRBV5-1|TRBD1|.|TRBJ2-1
CASSIRTGPNNEQFF
TGCGCCAGCAGCATAAGGACAGGCCCTAACAATGAGCAGTTCTTC
>TRBV2|.|.|TRBJ1-1
CASSEEQTSLF
TGTGCCAGCAGTGAAGAACAGACAAGTCTCTTT
>TRBV19|TRBD2|.|TRBJ2-3
CAASRGTSDSDTQYF
TGTGCCGCCTCAAGGGGGACTAGCGACTCGGATACGCAGTATTTT
>TRBV6-1|TRBD2|.|TRBJ2-7
CASSDSTSGIREQYF
TGTGCCAGCAGTGACTCGACTAGCGGTATAAGGGAGCAGTACTTC
>TRBV7-2|.|.|TRBJ2-3
CASSLYRAADTQYF
TGTGCCAGCAGCTTATACAGGGCGGCAGATACGCAGTATTTT
>TRBV19|.|.|TRBJ1-1
CASSARTEGSNTEAFF
TGTGCCAGTAGCGCGAGGACAGAGGGGTCGAACACTGAAGCTTTCTTT
>TRBV6-1|TRBD2|.|TRBJ2-3
CASKGLGTDTQYF
TGTGCCAGCAAGGGACTAGGAACAGATACGCAGTATTTT
>TRBV18|.|.|TRBJ2-2
CASSPLRVESGELFF
TGTGCCAGCTCACCACTCCGGGTCGAGTCCGGGGAGCTGTTTTTT
>TRBV9|TRBD1|.|TRBJ2-5
CASSVGGGSGETQYF
TGTGCCAGCAGCGTAGGAGGGGGCTCGGGGGAGACCCAGTACTTC
>TRBV6-6|.|.|TRBJ1-3
CASSYSRESGNTIYF
TGTGCCAGCAGTTACTCGAGGGAGTCTGGAAACACCATATATTTT
>TRBV14|.|.|TRBJ2-1
CASNSGSSYNEQFF
TGTGCCAGTAACTCGGGGAGCTCCTACAATGAGCAGTTCTTC
>TRBV10-3|.|.|TRBJ2-7
CATGDPASHEQYF
TGTGCCACCGGAGACCCTGCTTCCCACGAGCAGTACTTC
>TRBV10-3|TRBD2|.|TRBJ2-3
CAISESGLAEDTQYF
TGTGCCATCAGTGAGTCAGGACTAGCGGAAGATACGCAGTATTTT
>TRBV6-5|.|.|TRBJ2-7
CASSPRAPLSYEQYF
TGTGCCAGCAGTCCCAGGGCACCCCTCTCCTACGAGCAGTACTTC
>TRBV29-1|TRBD2|.|TRBJ2-1
CSAARDYYNEQFF
TGCAGCGCCGCCCGGGACTACTACAATGAGCAGTTCTTC
>TRBV6-6|TRBD2|.|TRBJ2-1
CASTLHPAGGRNEQFF
TGTGCCAGCACCCTGCACCCAGCGGGGGGGCGAAATGAGCAGTTCTTC
>TRBV6-4|.|.|TRBJ2-3
CASSDRRAPDTQYF
TGTGCCAGCAGTGACAGGAGGGCTCCAGATACGCAGTATTTT
>TRBV6-6|.|.|TRBJ1-1
CASSYSRNTEAFF
TGTGCCAGCAGTTACTCTCGGAACACTGAAGCTTTCTTT
>TRBV19|TRBD1|.|TRBJ2-7
CASSMAGTGSYEQYF
TGTGCCAGTAGTATGGCCGGGACAGGGTCCTACGAGCAGTACTTC
>TRBV7-9|.|.|TRBJ2-3
CASSRAAGSDTQYF
TGTGCCAGCAGCCGAGCGGCGGGCTCAGATACGCAGTATTTT
>TRBV27|.|.|TRBJ1-2
CASSGSGTGYGYTF
TGTGCCAGCAGTGGGTCGGGGACTGGCTATGGCTACACCTTC
>TRBV6-6|.|few|TRBJ1-2
CASSPRAGGYTF
TGTGCCAGCAGCCCACGGGCGGGCGGCTACACCTTC
>TRBV6-5|TRBD1|.|TRBJ2-7
CASRGQANYEQYF
TGTGCCAGCAGAGGACAGGCCAACTACGAGCAGTACTTC
>TRBV19|.|.|TRBJ2-3
CASSGRTGSTDTQYF
TGTGCCAGTAGTGGGCGGACTGGAAGCACAGATACGCAGTATTTT
>TRBV7-6|.|.|TRBJ2-7
CASSPGAGTGQSEQYF
TGTGCCAGCAGCCCAGGAGCCGGAACAGGGCAATCCGAGCAGTACTTC
>TRBV2|.|few|TRBJ2-5
CASSRPIRGTQYF
TGTGCCAGCAGTCGACCAATTCGCGGGACCCAGTACTTC
>TRBV7-8|TRBD2|.|TRBJ2-1
CASSLGVAGGSYNEQFF
TGTGCCAGCAGCTTAGGGGTAGCGGGAGGCTCCTACAATGAGCAGTTCTTC
>TRBV7-8|TRBD1|few|TRBJ1-1
CASSYVQGAGTEAFF
TGTGCCAGCAGCTACGTTCAGGGGGCGGGTACTGAAGCTTTCTTT
>TRBV2|.|.|TRBJ1-1
CASSGRQTLNTEAFF
TGTGCCAGCAGTGGGAGACAGACTCTGAACACTGAAGCTTTCTTT
>TRBV5-4|.|.|TRBJ1-2
CASRSVGADGYTF
TGTGCCAGCCGATCGGTGGGGGCGGATGGCTACACCTTC
>TRBV4-2|TRBD2|.|TRBJ2-7
CASSQVGTSGSNYEQYF
TGTGCCAGCAGCCAAGTCGGGACTAGCGGGAGTAACTACGAGCAGTACTTC
>TRBV6-7|.|.|TRBJ1-2
CASSSRTAPYGYTF
TGTGCCAGCAGCTCCCGGACTGCCCCTTATGGCTACACCTTC
>TRBV9|.|.|TRBJ1-2
CASSVAGASYGYTF
TGTGCCAGCAGCGTAGCAGGGGCCTCGTATGGCTACACCTTC
>TRBV7-6|TRBD2|.|TRBJ2-2
CASSLTPSAGGDNGELFF
TGTGCCAGCAGCTTAACCCCTTCTGCGGGGGGGGATAACGGGGAGCTGTTTTTT
>TRBV2|.|once|TRBJ2-5
CASAFIGQETQYF
TGTGCCAGCGCGTTTATCGGGCAAGAGACCCAGTACTTC
>TRBV25-1|.|.|TRBJ2-2
CASLAQGYTGELFF
TGTGCCAGCCTCGCTCAGGGCTACACCGGGGAGCTGTTTTTT
>TRBV30|TRBD2|.|TRBJ2-3
CAWSVGGRAVDTQYF
TGTGCCTGGAGTGTTGGCGGGAGGGCCGTAGATACGCAGTATTTT
>TRBV7-9|TRBD1|.|TRBJ1-6
CASSFDRGLAPLHF
TGTGCCAGCAGCTTCGACAGGGGTTTGGCACCCCTCCACTTT
>TRBV9|.|.|TRBJ2-3
CASSPRTQVGTDTQYF
TGTGCCAGCAGCCCCCGTACCCAGGTGGGCACAGATACGCAGTATTTT
>TRBV27|.|few|TRBJ2-2
CASSLHGRTAAGELFF
TGTGCCAGCAGTTTACACGGGAGGACAGCAGCCGGGGAGCTGTTTTTT
>TRBV7-2|TRBD1|.|TRBJ2-7
CASSFLDRAYEQYF
TGTGCCAGCAGCTTTTTGGACAGGGCCTACGAGCAGTACTTC
>TRBV7-9|.|.|TRBJ1-4
CASSFSGNEKLFF
TGTGCCAGCAGCTTCTCAGGGAATGAAAAACTGTTTTTT
>TRBV7-6|.|.|TRBJ2-7
CASSSLLGGNEQYF
TGTGCCAGCAGCTCCCTGCTCGGGGGTAACGAGCAGTACTTC
>TRBV2|.|.|TRBJ2-3
CATPAGVTTDTQYF
TGTGCCACCCCGGCCGGGGTGACCACAGATACGCAGTATTTT
>TRBV28|.|once|TRBJ1-4
CASSWPGNEKLFF
TGTGCCAGCAGTTGGCCAGGGAATGAAAAACTGTTTTTT